This paragraph reports one TCR beta chain. Germline V gene lookup returns CDR1 SNHLY and CDR2 FYNNEI. The J segment lost 7 bases and the V segment lost 10 bases, leaving 13 bases of the junction unmatched. The CDR3 is 14 amino acids. The data derive from a study of OX40 agonist ivuxolimab in advanced cancers. Data came from immunoSEQ multiplex PCR; TCRdb stores just in-frame clones and leaves some out. Of about 55,000 clones in the sample, roughly four fifths were seen once. The receptor was isolated from an adult with an advanced solid tumor such as melanoma, head and neck, liver or kidney cancer. The input for sequencing was CD4+ or CD8+ T cells sorted from blood, taken in a trial of the OX40 agonist ivuxolimab. This chain connects TRBV2 to TRBJ2-1; 7 nucleotides match TRBD1. This CDR3 reads CANRQGAALNEQFF. The CDR3 DNA follows: TGTGCCAACAGACAGGGAGCCGCACTTAATGAGCAGTTCTTC.